The source of this TCR beta chain is a study of T cells after yellow fever vaccination. Overall study results and limits: Abundant clonotypes from the bulk population could have been carried over as contaminants into FACS-sorted repertoires.

A few counts support this clonotype. Its specificity is unknown. The CDR3 is 14 amino acids. The germline CDR1 and CDR2 sequences are KGHDR and SFDVKD. V lost 2 bases and J lost 5, with 9 bases in between. One entry per CDR3 protein, called by TCRdb with MiXCR from the 5' RACE reads. The table lists approximately 300,000 distinct CDR3 sequences, roughly 8.7% of them singletons. This clonotype was sampled from a man in his late teens or twenties who received the YFV17D yellow fever vaccine. This rearrangement joins TRBV24-1 to TRBJ1-5; D remains unclear. This specimen consisted of PBMCs, obtained on the day of the first yellow fever vaccination. This chain's CDR3 is CATSDYRTDQPQHF. DNA for the CDR3: TGTGCCACCAGTGATTATCGGACCGATCAGCCCCAGCATTTT.